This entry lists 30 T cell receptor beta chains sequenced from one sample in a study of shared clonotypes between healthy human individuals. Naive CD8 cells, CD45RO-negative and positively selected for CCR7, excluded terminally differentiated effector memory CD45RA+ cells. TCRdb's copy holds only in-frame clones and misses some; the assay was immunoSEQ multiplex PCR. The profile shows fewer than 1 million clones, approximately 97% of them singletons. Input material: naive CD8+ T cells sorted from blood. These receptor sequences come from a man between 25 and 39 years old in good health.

The CDR3: CASSPTRGAGQPQHF. The CDR3 DNA reads TGTGCCAGCAGCCCCACTCGGGGGGCAGGTCAGCCCCAGCATTTT. The chain carries TRBV5-5 and TRBJ1-5; maybe TRBD1 (6 bases). Germline V gene sequence: CDR1 SGHKS, CDR2 YYEKEE (reference sequence). Trimming cost V 4 bases and J 6 bases, with 17 bases left between them. The CDR3 has 15 residues.

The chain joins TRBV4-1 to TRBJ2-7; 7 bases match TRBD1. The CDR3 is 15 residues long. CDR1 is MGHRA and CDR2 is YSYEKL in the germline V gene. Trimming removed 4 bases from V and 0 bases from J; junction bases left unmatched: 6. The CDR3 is CASSPAQGFSYEQYF. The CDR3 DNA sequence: TGCGCCAGCAGCCCAGCACAGGGGTTCTCCTACGAGCAGTACTTC.

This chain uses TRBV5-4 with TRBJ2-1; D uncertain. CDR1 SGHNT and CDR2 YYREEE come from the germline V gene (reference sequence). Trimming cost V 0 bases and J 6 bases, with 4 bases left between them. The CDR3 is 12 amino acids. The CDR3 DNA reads TGTGCCAGCAGCTTGGGGCTCAATGAGCAGTTCTTC. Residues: CASSLGLNEQFF.

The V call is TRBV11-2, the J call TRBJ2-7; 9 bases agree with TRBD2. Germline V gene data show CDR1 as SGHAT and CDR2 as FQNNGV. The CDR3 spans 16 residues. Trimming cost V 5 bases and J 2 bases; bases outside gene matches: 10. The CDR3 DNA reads TGTGCCAGCAGCCCTACAGCGGGAGGCCCAGCCTACGAGCAGTACTTC. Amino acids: CASSPTAGGPAYEQYF.

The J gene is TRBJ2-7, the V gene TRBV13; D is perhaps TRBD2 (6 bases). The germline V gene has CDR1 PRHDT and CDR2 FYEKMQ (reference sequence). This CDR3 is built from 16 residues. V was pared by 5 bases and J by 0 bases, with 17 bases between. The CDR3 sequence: CASSRTSLTSSYEQYF. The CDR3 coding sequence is TGTGCCAGCAGCAGAACTAGCCTAACGAGCTCCTACGAGCAGTACTTC.

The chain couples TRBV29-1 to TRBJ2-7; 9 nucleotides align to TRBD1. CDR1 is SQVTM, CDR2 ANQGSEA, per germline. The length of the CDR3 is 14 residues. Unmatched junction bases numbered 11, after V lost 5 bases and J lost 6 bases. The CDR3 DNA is TGCAGCGTTCGGGACAGGGTTTCTTTTGGCGAGCAGTACTTC. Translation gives CSVRDRVSFGEQYF.

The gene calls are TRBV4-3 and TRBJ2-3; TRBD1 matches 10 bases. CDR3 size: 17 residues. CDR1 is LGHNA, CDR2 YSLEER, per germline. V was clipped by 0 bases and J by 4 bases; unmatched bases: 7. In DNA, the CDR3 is TGCGCCAGCAGCCAAGATCTGACAGGGGGCAATCCAGATACGCAGTATTTT. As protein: CASSQDLTGGNPDTQYF.

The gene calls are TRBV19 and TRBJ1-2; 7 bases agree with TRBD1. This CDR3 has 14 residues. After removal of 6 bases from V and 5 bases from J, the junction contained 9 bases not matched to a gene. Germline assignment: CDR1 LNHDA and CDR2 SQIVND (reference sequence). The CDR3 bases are TGTGCCAGTAGGACACCCGGGACAGCGTATGGCTACACCTTC. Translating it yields CASRTPGTAYGYTF.

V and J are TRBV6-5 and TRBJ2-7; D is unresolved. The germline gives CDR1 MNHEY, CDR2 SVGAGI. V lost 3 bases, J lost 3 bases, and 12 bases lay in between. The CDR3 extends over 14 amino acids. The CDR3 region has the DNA TGTGCCAGCAGTTATGAACTGGGAATCTACGAGCAGTACTTC. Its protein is CASSYELGIYEQYF.

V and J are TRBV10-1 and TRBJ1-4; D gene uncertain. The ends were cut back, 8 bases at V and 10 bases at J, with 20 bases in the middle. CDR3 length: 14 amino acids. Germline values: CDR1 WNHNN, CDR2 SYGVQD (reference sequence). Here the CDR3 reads CASPRFRVTRKLFF. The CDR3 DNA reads TGCGCCAGCCCCAGGTTCCGCGTCACCAGAAAACTGTTTTTT.

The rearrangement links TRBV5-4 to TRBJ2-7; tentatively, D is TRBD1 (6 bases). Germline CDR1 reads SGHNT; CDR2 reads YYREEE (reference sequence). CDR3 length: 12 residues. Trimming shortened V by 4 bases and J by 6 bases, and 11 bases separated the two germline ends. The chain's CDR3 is CASSQGTLEQYF. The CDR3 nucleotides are TGTGCCAGCAGCCAGGGGACGCTCGAGCAGTACTTC.

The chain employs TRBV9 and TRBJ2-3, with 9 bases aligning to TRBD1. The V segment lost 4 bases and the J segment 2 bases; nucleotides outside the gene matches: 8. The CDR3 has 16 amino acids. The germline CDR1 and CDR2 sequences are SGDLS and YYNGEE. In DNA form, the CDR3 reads TGTGCCAGCAGCTTACAGGGGGCCCAGACCACAGATACGCAGTATTTT. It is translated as CASSLQGAQTTDTQYF.

CDR3 nucleotides: TGTGCCAGCTCACGTACAGGGACAGGGAACAATGAGCAGTTCTTC. Protein sequence: CASSRTGTGNNEQFF. V and J are TRBV18 and TRBJ2-1, with 9 bases that match TRBD1. The CDR3 totals 15 residues. J was trimmed by 5 bases and V by 4 bases; bases with no gene match: 6. The germline V gene encodes CDR1 KGHSH and CDR2 LQKENI.

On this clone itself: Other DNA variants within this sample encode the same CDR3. The CDR3 reads CASSVGGAGELFF. In nucleotides, the CDR3 is TGTGCCAGCAGCGTAGGGGGCGCCGGGGAGCTGTTTTTT. The rearrangement links TRBV9 to TRBJ2-2; D perhaps matches TRBD1 (5 bases). The CDR3 length is 13 residues. The germline CDR1 and CDR2 sequences are SGDLS and YYNGEE. V gave up 0 bases and J gave up 6 bases, with 6 bases separating them. The full variable domain, its missing parts supplied by reference TRBV9 and TRBJ2-2, is DSGVTQTPKHLITATGQRVTLRCSPRSGDLSVYWYQQSLDQGLQFLIQYYNGEERAKGNILERFSAQQFPDLHSELNLSSLELGDSALYFCASSVGGAGELFFGEGSRLTVL.

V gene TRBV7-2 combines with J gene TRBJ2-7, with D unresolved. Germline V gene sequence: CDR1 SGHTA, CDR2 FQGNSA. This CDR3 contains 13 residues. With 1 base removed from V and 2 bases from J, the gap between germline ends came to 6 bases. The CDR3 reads CASSLDSAYEQYF. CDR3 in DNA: TGTGCCAGCAGCTTAGACAGTGCCTACGAGCAGTACTTC.

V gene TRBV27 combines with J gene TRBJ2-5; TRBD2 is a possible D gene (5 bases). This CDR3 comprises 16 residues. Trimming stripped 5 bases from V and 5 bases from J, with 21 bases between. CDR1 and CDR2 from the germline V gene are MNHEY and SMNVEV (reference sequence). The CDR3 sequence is CASSTLLMSGWETQYF. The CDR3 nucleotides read TGTGCCAGCAGTACCCTACTAATGTCGGGGTGGGAGACCCAGTACTTC.

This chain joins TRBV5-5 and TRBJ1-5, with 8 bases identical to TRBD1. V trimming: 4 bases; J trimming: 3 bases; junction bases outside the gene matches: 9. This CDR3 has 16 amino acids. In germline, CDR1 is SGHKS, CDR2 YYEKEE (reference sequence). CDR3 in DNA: TGTGCCAGCAGCCCCAGGGGGCGGTTATCCAATCAGCCCCAGCATTTT. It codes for CASSPRGRLSNQPQHF.

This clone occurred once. The CDR3 DNA reads TGTGCCAGCAGCTTAGCGCCCTTTGCGAGAACAGGGGATGGCTACACCTTC. It is translated as CASSLAPFARTGDGYTF. V is TRBV7-2 and J is TRBJ1-2; TRBD1 matches 7 bases. Germline loops: CDR1 SGHTA, CDR2 FQGNSA. This CDR3 contains 17 residues. The trim removed 0 bases at V and 6 bases at J, leaving 13 bases unmatched. Variable domain in full (rest from reference TRBV7-2 and TRBJ1-2): GAGVSQSPSNKVTEKGKDVELRCDPISGHTALYWYRQSLGQGLEFLIYFQGNSAPDKSGLPSDRFSAERTGGSVSTLTIQRTQQEDSAVYLCASSLAPFARTGDGYTFGSGTRLTVV.

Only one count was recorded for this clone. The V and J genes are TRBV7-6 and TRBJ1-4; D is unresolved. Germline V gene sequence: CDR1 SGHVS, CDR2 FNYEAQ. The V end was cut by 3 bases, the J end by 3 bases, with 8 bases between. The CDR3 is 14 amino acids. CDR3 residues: CASSFDTSNEKLFF. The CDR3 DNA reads TGTGCCAGCAGCTTTGACACCTCTAATGAAAAACTGTTTTTT. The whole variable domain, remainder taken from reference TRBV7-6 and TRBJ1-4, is GAGVSQSPRYKVTKRGQDVALRCDPISGHVSLYWYRQALGQGPEFLTYFNYEAQQDKSGLPNDRFSAERPEGSISTLTIQRTEQRDSAMYRCASSFDTSNEKLFFGSGTQLSVL.

CDR3 sequence (DNA): TGTGCCAGCAGCGTAGGTAATGGATGGGGGGTTGAGCAGTACTTC. Translation: CASSVGNGWGVEQYF. This chain uses TRBV9 with TRBJ2-7; tentative D call: TRBD2 (6 bases). Per germline, CDR1 SGDLS and CDR2 YYNGEE. V lost 0 bases and J lost 7, with 17 bases in between. There are 15 residues in the CDR3.

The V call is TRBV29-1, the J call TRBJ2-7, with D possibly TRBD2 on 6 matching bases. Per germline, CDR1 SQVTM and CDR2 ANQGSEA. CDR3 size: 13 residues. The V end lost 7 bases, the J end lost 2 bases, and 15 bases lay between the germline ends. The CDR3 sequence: CSAAGQSTYEQYF. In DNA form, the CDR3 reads TGCAGCGCCGCGGGGCAGTCGACCTACGAGCAGTACTTC.

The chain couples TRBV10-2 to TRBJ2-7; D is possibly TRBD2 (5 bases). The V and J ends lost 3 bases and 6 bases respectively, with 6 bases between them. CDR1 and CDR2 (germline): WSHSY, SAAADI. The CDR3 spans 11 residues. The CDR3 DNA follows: TGCGCCAGCAGTGAAGGGAGCGAGCAGTACTTC. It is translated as CASSEGSEQYF.

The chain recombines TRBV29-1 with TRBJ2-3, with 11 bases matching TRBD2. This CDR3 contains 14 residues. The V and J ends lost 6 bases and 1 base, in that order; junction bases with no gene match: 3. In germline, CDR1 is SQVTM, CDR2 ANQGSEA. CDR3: CSVLAGGGTDTQYF. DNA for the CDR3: TGCAGCGTCTTAGCGGGAGGGGGCACAGATACGCAGTATTTT.

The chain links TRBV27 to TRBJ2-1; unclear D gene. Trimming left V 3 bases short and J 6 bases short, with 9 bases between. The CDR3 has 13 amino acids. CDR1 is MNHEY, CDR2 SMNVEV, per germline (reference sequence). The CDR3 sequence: CASSLRPLNEQFF. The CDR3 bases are TGTGCCAGCAGTTTGCGACCCCTCAATGAGCAGTTCTTC.

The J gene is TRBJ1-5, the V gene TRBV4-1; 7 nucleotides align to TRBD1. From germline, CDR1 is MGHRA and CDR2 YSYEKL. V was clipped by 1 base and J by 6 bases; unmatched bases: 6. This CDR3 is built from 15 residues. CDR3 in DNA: TGCGCCAGCAGCCAAGTACAGGGGTATCGTCAGCCCCAGCATTTT. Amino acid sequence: CASSQVQGYRQPQHF.

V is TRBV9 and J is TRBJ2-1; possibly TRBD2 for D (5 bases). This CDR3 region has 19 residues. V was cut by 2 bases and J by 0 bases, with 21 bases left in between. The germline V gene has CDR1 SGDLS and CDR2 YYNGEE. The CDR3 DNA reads TGTGCCAGCAGCGTCTTCAGCGGCCCCCACATTAGCTCCTACAATGAGCAGTTCTTC. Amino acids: CASSVFSGPHISSYNEQFF.

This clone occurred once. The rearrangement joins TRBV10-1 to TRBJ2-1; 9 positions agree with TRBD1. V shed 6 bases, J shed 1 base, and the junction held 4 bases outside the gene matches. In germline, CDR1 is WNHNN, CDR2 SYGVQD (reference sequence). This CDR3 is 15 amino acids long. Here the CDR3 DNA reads TGCGCCAGCAGCCGGGACAGGGAATCCTACAATGAGCAGTTCTTC. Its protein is CASSRDRESYNEQFF.

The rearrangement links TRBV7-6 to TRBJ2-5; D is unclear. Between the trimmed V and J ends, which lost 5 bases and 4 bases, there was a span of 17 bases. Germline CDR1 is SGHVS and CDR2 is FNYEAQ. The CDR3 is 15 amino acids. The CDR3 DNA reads TGTGCCAGCAGCGACCGGTGGGCCGGCGGAGAGACCCAGTACTTC. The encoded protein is CASSDRWAGGETQYF.

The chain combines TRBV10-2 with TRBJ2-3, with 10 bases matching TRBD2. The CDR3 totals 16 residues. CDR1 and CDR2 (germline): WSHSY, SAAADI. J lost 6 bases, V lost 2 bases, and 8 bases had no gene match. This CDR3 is CASSEVAGGRSDTQYF. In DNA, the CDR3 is TGCGCCAGCAGTGAGGTAGCGGGAGGTAGGTCGGATACGCAGTATTTT.

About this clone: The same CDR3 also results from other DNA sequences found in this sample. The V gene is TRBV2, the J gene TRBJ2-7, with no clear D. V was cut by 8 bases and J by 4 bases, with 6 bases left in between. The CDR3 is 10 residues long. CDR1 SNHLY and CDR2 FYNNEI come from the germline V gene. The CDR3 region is CASAGYEQYF. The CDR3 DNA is TGTGCCAGCGCAGGATACGAGCAGTACTTC.